The 4 T cell receptor beta chains presented below share a single source sample, sequenced in a study of identical twins. TCRdb analysed the 5' RACE reads with MiXCR anew, one entry per CDR3 protein. Here the sample spans hundreds of thousands of distinct CDR3 sequences, 21% being singletons. The same data also contributed to another study, on T cells expressing NK-cell markers.

Sample: PBMCs. The receptors here all came from a young woman in good health.

The chain combines TRBV20-1 with TRBJ1-1; no reliable D call. The CDR3 is 12 amino acids. Deletions cut 5 bases from V and 0 bases from J, with 7 bases between. CDR1 DFQATT and CDR2 SNEGSKA come from the germline V gene (reference sequence). CDR3 loop: CSALFLNTEAFF. CDR3 DNA sequence: TGCAGTGCTCTTTTCTTGAACACTGAAGCTTTCTTT.

This clonotype came up many times. This chain links TRBV10-2 with TRBJ2-3; D is unclear. The V and J ends lost 6 bases and 4 bases respectively, with 5 bases between them. CDR1 is WSHSY, CDR2 SAAADI, per germline. The CDR3 has 11 amino acids. CDR3 DNA sequence: TGCGCCAGCAGGGTAGCAGATACGCAGTATTTT. This translates into CASRVADTQYF.

On this clonotype itself: This could be a read error, since a much larger clone is one nucleotide away. The gene calls are TRBV5-1 and TRBJ2-1; 8 bases are a match to TRBD1. Trimming cost V 4 bases and J 10 bases; bases outside gene matches: 4. The CDR3 runs to 12 residues. CDR1 is SGHRS, CDR2 YFSETQ, per germline. The CDR3 bases are TGCGCCAGCAGCATGACAGGGGACGAGCAGTTCTTC. Protein sequence: CASSMTGDEQFF.

J is TRBJ2-1 and V is TRBV27; D could derive from TRBD1 or TRBD2 (6 bases each). Germline CDR1 and CDR2: MNHEY and SMNVEV (reference sequence). This CDR3 has 13 amino acids. The ends were cut back, 8 bases at V and 1 base at J, with 9 bases in the middle. In DNA, the CDR3 is TGTGCCAGCGAGGGGGGATCCTACAATGAGCAGTTCTTC. It translates to CASEGGSYNEQFF.